This TCR beta chain was recorded in a study of blood T cell repertoires in COVID-19. On the study more broadly: The samples span acute and convalescent COVID-19 from the United States, Italy and Spain. PBMCs, B-cell-depleted T cells, or T cells provided the cDNA or gDNA that made up the material.

Germline V gives CDR1 SGDLS, CDR2 YYNGEE. After removal of 4 bases from V and 1 base from J, the junction contained 12 bases not matched to a gene. This CDR3 comprises 18 residues. Study processing details: Cell counts per sample came from amplifying reference gene primers. Clones were read by immunoSEQ multiplex PCR, and TCRdb kept only the in-frame ones, dropping some. That table furnishes V, J and clone size, whereas the DNA furnished D and trimming. The sample contains tens of thousands of clones, approximately 88% of which appear only once. The receptor was derived from a human donor in a cohort sampled during active COVID-19. The sample comprised peripheral blood. The chain carries TRBV9 and TRBJ2-3; 10 positions agree with TRBD2. The CDR3 region is CASSRGASGGSRTDTQYF. The CDR3 DNA sequence: TGTGCCAGCAGCCGCGGGGCTAGCGGGGGATCACGCACAGATACGCAGTATTTT. Using reference TRBV9 and TRBJ2-3 for the parts outside the CDR3, the full variable domain is DSGVTQTPKHLITATGQRVTLRCSPRSGDLSVYWYQQSLDQGLQFLIQYYNGEERAKGNILERFSAQQFPDLHSELNLSSLELGDSALYFCASSRGASGGSRTDTQYFGPGTRLTVL.